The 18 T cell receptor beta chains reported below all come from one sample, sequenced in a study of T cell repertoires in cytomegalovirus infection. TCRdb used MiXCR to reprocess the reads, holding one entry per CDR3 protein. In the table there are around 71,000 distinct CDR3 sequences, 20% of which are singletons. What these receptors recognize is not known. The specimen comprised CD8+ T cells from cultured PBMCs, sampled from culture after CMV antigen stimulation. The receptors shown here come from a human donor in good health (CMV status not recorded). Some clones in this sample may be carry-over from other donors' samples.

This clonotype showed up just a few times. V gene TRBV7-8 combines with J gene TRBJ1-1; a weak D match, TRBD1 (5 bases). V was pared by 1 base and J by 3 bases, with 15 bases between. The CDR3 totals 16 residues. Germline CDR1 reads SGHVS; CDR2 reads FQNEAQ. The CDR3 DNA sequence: TGTGCCAGCAGCTTAGATTTCAGGGCGCCTTACACTGAAGCTTTCTTT. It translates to CASSLDFRAPYTEAFF.

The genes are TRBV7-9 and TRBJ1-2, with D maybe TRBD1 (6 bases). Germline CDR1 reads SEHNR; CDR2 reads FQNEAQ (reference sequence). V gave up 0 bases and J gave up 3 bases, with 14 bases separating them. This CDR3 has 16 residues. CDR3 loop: CASSLAFGGAHYGYTF. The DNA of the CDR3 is TGTGCCAGCAGCTTAGCCTTCGGGGGCGCTCACTATGGCTACACCTTC.

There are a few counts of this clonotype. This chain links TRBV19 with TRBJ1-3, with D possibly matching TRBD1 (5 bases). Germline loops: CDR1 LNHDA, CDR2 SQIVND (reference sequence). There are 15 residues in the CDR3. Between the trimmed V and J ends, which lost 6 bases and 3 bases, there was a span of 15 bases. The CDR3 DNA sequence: TGTGCCAGTAGGATCAATAGGGGCTTTGGAAACACCATATATTTT. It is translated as CASRINRGFGNTIYF.

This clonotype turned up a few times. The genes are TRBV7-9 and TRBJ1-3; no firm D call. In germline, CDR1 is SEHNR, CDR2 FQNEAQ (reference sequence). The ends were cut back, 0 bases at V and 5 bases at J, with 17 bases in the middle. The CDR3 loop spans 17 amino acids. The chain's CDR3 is CASSLASAGATRNTIYF. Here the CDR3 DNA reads TGTGCCAGCAGCTTAGCATCGGCAGGAGCGACCAGAAACACCATATATTTT. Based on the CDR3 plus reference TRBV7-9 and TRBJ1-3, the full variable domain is DTGVSQNPRHKITKRGQNVTFRCDPISEHNRLYWYRQTLGQGPEFLTYFQNEAQLEKSRLLSDRFSAERPKGSFSTLEIQRTEQGDSAMYLCASSLASAGATRNTIYFGEGSWLTVV.

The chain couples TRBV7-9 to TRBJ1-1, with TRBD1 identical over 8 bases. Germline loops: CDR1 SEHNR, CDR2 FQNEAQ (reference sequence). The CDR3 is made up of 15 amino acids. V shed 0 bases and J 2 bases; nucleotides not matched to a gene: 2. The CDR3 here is CASSLATGGNTEAFF. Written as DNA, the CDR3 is TGTGCCAGCAGCTTAGCAACAGGGGGTAACACTGAAGCTTTCTTT. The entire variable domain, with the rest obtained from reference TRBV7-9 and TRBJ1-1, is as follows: DTGVSQNPRHKITKRGQNVTFRCDPISEHNRLYWYRQTLGQGPEFLTYFQNEAQLEKSRLLSDRFSAERPKGSFSTLEIQRTEQGDSAMYLCASSLATGGNTEAFFGQGTRLTVV.

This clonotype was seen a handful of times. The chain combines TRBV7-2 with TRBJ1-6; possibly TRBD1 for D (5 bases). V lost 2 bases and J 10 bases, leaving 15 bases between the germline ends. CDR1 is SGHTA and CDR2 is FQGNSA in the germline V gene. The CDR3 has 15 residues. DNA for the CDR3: TGTGCCAGCAGCTTAAATCTGGGCGGGGGATCACCCCTCCACTTT. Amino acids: CASSLNLGGGSPLHF.

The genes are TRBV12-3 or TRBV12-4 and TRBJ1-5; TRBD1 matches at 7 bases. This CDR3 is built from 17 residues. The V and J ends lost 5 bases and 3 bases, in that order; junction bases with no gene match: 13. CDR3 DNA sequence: TGTGCCAGCAGTCCACCCGCACAGGGGTTCGACAATCAGCCCCAGCATTTT. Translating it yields CASSPPAQGFDNQPQHF.

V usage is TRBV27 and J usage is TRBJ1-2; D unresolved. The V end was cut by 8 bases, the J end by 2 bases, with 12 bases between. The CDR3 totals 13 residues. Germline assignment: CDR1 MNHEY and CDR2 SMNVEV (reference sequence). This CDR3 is CASGTQRNYGYTF. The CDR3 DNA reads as TGTGCCAGCGGAACACAGAGGAACTATGGCTACACCTTC.

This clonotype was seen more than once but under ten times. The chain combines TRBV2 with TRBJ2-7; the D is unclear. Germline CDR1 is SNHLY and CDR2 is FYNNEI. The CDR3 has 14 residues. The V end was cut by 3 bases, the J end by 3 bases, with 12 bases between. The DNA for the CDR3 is TGTGCCAGCAGTGAGTCGCAGCCGTACTACGAGCAGTACTTC. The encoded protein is CASSESQPYYEQYF.

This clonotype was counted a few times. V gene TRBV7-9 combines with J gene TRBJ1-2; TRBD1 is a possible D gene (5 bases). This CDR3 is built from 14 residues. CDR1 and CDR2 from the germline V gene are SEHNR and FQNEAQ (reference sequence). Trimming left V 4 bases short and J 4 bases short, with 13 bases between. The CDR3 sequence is CASSSEAGPYGYTF. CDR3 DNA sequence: TGTGCCAGCAGCTCGGAAGCGGGGCCCTATGGCTACACCTTC.

CDR3: CASSQVTGVDEKLFF. CDR3 DNA sequence: TGTGCCAGCAGCCAAGTCACAGGGGTGGATGAAAAACTGTTTTTT. The V and J genes are TRBV14 and TRBJ1-4; 7 bases match TRBD1. This CDR3 has 15 amino acids. Trimming took 1 base from V and 6 from J; bases not matched to a gene: 5. Germline V CDR1 and CDR2: SGHDN, FVKESK.

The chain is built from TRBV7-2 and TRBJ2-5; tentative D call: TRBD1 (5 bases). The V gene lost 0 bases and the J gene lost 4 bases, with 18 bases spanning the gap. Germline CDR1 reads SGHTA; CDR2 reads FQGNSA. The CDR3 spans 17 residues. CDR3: CASSLALDQGVRETQYF. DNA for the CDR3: TGTGCCAGCAGCTTAGCCTTAGACCAGGGCGTCCGAGAGACCCAGTACTTC.

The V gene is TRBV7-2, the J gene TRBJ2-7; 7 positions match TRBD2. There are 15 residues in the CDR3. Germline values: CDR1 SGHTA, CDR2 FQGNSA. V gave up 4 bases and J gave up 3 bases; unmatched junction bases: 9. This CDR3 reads CASSYVSGPNYEQYF. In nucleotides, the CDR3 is TGTGCCAGCAGCTATGTTAGCGGGCCAAACTACGAGCAGTACTTC. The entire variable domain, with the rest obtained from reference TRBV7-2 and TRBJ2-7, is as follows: GAGVSQSPSNKVTEKGKDVELRCDPISGHTALYWYRQSLGQGLEFLIYFQGNSAPDKSGLPSDRFSAERTGGSVSTLTIQRTQQEDSAVYLCASSYVSGPNYEQYFGPGTRLTVT.

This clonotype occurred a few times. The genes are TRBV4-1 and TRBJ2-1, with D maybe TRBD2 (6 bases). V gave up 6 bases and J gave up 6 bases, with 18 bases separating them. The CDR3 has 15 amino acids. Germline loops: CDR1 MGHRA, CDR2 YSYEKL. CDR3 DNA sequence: TGCGCCAGCAGGAACAAGGGGAGGCCACCCAATGAGCAGTTCTTC. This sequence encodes CASRNKGRPPNEQFF.

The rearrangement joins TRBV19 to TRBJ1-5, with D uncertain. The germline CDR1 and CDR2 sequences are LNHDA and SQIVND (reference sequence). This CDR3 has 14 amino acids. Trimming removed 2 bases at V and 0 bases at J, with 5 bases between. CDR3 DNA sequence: TGTGCCAGTAGTATACCCCTTAGCAATCAGCCCCAGCATTTT. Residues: CASSIPLSNQPQHF.

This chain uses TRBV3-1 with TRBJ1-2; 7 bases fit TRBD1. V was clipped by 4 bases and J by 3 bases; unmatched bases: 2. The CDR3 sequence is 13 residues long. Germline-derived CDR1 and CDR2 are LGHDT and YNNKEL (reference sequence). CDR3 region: CASSRDSYYGYTF. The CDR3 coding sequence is TGTGCCAGCAGCCGGGACAGCTACTATGGCTACACCTTC.

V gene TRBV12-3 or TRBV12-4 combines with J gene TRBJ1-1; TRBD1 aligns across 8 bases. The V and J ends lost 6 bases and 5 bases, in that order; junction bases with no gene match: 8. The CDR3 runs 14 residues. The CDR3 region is CASRQTGEDTEAFF. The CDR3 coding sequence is TGTGCCAGCAGACAGACAGGGGAAGATACTGAAGCTTTCTTT.

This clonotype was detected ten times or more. For the CDR3, the DNA is TGTGCCAGCAGCTTAGCGGGCACTATAAATCAGCCCCAGCATTTT. Translating gives CASSLAGTINQPQHF. The chain carries TRBV7-8 and TRBJ1-5; D is unclear. V was shortened by 0 bases and J by 4 bases, with 10 bases between the two germline ends. CDR3 size: 15 residues. CDR1 SGHVS and CDR2 FQNEAQ come from the germline V gene.